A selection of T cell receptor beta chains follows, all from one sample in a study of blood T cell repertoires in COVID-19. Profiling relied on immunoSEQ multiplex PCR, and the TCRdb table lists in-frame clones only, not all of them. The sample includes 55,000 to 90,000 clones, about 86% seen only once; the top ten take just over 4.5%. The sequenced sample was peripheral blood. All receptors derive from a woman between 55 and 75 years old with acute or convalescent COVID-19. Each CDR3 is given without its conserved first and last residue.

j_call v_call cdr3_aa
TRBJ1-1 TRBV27 ASSLRGQGTEAF
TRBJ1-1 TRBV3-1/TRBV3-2 ASSRDSSTEAF
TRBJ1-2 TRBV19 ASSIIGTGSRSGYT
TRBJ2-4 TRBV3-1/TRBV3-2 ASSQGLAKNIQY
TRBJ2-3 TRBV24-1 ATSDQGRGTDTQY
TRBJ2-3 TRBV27 ASSLGSGGFTDTQY
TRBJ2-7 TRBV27 ASSLSRRTYEQY
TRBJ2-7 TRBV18 ASSWDSANSYEQY
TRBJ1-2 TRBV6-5 ASSMGQGVPYGYT
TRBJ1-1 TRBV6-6 ASIMTVEAF
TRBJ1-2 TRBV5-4 ASTPGGYGYT
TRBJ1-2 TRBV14 ASSPVGGSDYGYT
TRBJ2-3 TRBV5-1 ASRIAGVGDTQY
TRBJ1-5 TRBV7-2 ASSLRPSLEGPQH
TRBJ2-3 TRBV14 ASRSSQASTDTQY
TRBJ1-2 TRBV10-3 AISESGRSAYGYT
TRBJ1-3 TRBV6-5 ASRGGASSGNTIY
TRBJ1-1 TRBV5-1 ASSLGRGYSEAF
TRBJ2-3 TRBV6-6 ASSRTGTGYQLTDTQY
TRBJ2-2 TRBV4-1 ASSQVVNTGELF
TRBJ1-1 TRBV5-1 ASSWSEDTEAF
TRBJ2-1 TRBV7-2 ASSPTVISYNEQF
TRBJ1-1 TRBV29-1 SVEGEGSMNTEAF
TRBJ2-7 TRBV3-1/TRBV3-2 ASSQVRGEAEQY
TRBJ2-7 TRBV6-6 ASSAGTVAYEQY
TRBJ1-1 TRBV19 ASSISGEDTEAF
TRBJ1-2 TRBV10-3 AISGTGRGYLGYT
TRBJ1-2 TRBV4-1 ASSQDNGGGYT
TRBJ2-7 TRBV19 ASSDRGYEQY
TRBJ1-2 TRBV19 ATKGHFNYGYT
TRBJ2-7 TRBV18 ASSPQQGAAEQY
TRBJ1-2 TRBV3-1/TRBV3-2 ASSLSDRHYGYT